This T cell receptor (beta chain) was identified in a study of blood T cells in healthy people across ages. The CDR3 has 13 residues. The germline V gene has CDR1 SGHRS and CDR2 YFSETQ. Trimming removed 3 bases at V and 4 bases at J, with 10 bases between. The use of a sample-barcoded 5' primer and a J-beta primer mix characterized a second PCR of about 7 to 12 cycles. TCRdb analysed the 5' RACE reads with MiXCR anew, one entry per CDR3 protein. The table lists about 1,400,000 distinct CDR3 sequences, approximately 40% of them singletons. The sequence derives from a woman between 18 and 30 years old in good health. The chain employs TRBV5-1 and TRBJ1-2, with D possibly matching TRBD1 (6 bases). Sequencing was performed on blood. The CDR3 region is CASSSGQPYGYTF. The CDR3 region has the DNA TGCGCCAGCAGCTCTGGACAGCCCTATGGCTACACCTTC.